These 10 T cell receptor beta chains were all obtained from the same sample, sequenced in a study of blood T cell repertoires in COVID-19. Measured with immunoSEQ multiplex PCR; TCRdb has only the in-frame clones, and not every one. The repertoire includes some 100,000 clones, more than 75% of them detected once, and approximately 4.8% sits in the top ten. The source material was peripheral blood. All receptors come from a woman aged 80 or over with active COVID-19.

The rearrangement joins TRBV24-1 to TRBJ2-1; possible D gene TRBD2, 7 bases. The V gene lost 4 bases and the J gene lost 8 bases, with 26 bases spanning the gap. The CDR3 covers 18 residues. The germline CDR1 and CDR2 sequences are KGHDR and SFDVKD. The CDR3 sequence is CATSDPPGRGRGGDEQFF. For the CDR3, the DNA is TGTGCCACCAGTGACCCACCTGGCAGGGGCCGCGGGGGTGATGAGCAGTTCTTC.

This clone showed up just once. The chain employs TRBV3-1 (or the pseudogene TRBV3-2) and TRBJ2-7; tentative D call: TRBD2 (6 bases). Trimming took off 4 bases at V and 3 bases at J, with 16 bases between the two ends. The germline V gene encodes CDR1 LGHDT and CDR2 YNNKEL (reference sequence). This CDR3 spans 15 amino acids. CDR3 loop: CASSRGTLGHYEQYF. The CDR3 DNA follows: TGTGCCAGCAGCCGAGGGACTTTGGGCCACTACGAGCAGTACTTC.

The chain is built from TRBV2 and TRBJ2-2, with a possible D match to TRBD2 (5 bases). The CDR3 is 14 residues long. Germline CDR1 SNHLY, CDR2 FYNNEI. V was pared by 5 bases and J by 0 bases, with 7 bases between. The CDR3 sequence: CASSRGANTGELFF. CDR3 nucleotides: TGTGCCAGCAGTCGGGGTGCGAACACCGGGGAGCTGTTTTTT.

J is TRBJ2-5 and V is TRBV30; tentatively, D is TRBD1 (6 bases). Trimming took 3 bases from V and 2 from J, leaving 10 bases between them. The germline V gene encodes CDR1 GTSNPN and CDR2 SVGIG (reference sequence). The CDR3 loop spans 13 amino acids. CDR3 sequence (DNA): TGTGCCTGGAGCTCCACAGGGCAAGAGACCCAGTACTTC. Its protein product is CAWSSTGQETQYF.

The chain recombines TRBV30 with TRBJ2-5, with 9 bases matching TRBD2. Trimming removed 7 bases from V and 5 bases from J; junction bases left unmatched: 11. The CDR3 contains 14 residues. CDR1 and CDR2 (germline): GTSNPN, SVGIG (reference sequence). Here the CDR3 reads CASIPGGLAETQYF. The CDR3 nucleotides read TGTGCCTCCATTCCGGGCGGACTAGCGGAGACCCAGTACTTC.

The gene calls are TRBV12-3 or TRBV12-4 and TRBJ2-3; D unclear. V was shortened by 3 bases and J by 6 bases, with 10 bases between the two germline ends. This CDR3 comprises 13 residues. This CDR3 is CASSFSRWDTQYF. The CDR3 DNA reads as TGTGCCAGCAGTTTTTCCCGGTGGGATACGCAGTATTTT.

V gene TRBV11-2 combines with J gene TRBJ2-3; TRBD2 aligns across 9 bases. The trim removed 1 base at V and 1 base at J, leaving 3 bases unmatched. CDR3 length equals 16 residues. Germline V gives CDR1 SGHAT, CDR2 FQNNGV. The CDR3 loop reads CASSLGASGGTDTQYF. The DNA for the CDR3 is TGTGCCAGCAGCTTAGGCGCTAGCGGGGGCACAGATACGCAGTATTTT.

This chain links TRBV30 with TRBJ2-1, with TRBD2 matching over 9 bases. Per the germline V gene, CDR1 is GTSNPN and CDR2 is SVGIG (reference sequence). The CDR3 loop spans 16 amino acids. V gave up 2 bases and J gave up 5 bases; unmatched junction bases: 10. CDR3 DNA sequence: TGTGCCTGGAGTCGGTGGGCTAGCGGGAAAGACAATGAGCAGTTCTTC. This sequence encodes CAWSRWASGKDNEQFF.

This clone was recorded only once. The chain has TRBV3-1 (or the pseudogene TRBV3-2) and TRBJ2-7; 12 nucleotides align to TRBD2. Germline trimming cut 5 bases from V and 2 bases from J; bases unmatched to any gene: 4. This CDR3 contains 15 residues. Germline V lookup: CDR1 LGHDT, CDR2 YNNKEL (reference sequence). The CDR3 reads CASSSLAGGAYEQYF. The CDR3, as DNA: TGTGCCAGCAGCTCACTAGCGGGAGGTGCCTACGAGCAGTACTTC.

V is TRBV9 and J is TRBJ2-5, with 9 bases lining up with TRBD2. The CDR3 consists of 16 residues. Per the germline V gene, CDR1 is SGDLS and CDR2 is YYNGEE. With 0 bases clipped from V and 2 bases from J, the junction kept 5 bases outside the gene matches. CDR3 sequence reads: CASSVAGGRGQETQYF. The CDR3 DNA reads TGTGCCAGCAGCGTAGCGGGCGGGAGGGGACAAGAGACCCAGTACTTC.